A selection of T cell receptor beta chains follows, all from one sample in a study of blood T cell repertoires in COVID-19. The data were produced by immunoSEQ multiplex PCR, yet TCRdb's version contains in-frame clones alone and is incomplete. The table records some 80,000 clones, 85% to 90% of them present only once. Input material: peripheral blood. These receptors came from a human donor in a cohort sampled during active COVID-19. Each CDR3 is given with its conserved first and last residue. A D gene is named only where the DNA matches it firmly. Only some rows state a clone size, as once, few, many or a class for expanded clones.

D gene: TRBD1; CDR3 length: 16; V gene: TRBV7-8; J gene: TRBJ1-2; clone size: NA; CDR3 DNA: TGTGCCAGCAGCCCACGCAGGGGGCGCACGGACTATGGCTACACCTTC; CDR3 protein: CASSPRRGRTDYGYTF
D gene: NA; CDR3 length: 14; V gene: TRBV27; J gene: TRBJ1-5; clone size: NA; CDR3 DNA: TGTGCCAGCAGTTTGAGGATAGGCAATCAGCCCCAGCATTTT; CDR3 protein: CASSLRIGNQPQHF
D gene: NA; CDR3 length: 14; V gene: TRBV10-2; J gene: TRBJ1-5; clone size: NA; CDR3 DNA: TGCGCCAGCAGTGAAGGAGGGAGTGGTCAGCCCCAGCATTTT; CDR3 protein: CASSEGGSGQPQHF
D gene: TRBD2; CDR3 length: 14; V gene: TRBV2; J gene: TRBJ2-1; clone size: NA; CDR3 DNA: TGTGCCAGCACTAGCGGGTACTCCTACAATGAGCAGTTCTTC; CDR3 protein: CASTSGYSYNEQFF
D gene: NA; CDR3 length: 13; V gene: TRBV15; J gene: TRBJ1-6; clone size: once; CDR3 DNA: TGTGCCACCAGCAGCTCTATCGGGTCACCCCTCCACTTT; CDR3 protein: CATSSSIGSPLHF
D gene: NA; CDR3 length: 13; V gene: TRBV7-2; J gene: TRBJ2-3; clone size: NA; CDR3 DNA: TGTGCCAGCAGCTTAGCGGGAGTAGGTACGCAGTATTTT; CDR3 protein: CASSLAGVGTQYF
D gene: TRBD2; CDR3 length: 16; V gene: TRBV5-1; J gene: TRBJ2-3; clone size: NA; CDR3 DNA: TGCGCCAGCAGCTTCCTAGCGGGAGTATCAACAGATACGCAGTATTTT; CDR3 protein: CASSFLAGVSTDTQYF
D gene: TRBD1; CDR3 length: 15; V gene: TRBV5-4; J gene: TRBJ1-1; clone size: NA; CDR3 DNA: TGTGCCAGCAGCACGCCCGGGACAGCGAACACTGAAGCTTTCTTT; CDR3 protein: CASSTPGTANTEAFF
D gene: NA; CDR3 length: 12; V gene: TRBV20-1; J gene: TRBJ1-2; clone size: few; CDR3 DNA: TGCAGTGCGAGTACAGGGCACTATGGCTACACCTTC; CDR3 protein: CSASTGHYGYTF
D gene: NA; CDR3 length: 14; V gene: TRBV2; J gene: TRBJ1-1; clone size: once; CDR3 DNA: TGTGCCAGCAGCGAGCCCCAGGGGAACACTGAAGCTTTCTTT; CDR3 protein: CASSEPQGNTEAFF
D gene: NA; CDR3 length: 15; V gene: TRBV4-1; J gene: TRBJ2-7; clone size: NA; CDR3 DNA: TGCGCCAGCAGCCAAGATCCGTCACCGGGTTACGAGCAGTACTTC; CDR3 protein: CASSQDPSPGYEQYF
D gene: NA; CDR3 length: 15; V gene: TRBV4-3; J gene: TRBJ1-2; clone size: NA; CDR3 DNA: TGCGCCAGCAGCCCCAACGCGGGGGTCTTCTATGGCTACACCTTC; CDR3 protein: CASSPNAGVFYGYTF
D gene: TRBD1; CDR3 length: 15; V gene: TRBV9; J gene: TRBJ1-3; clone size: NA; CDR3 DNA: TGTGCCAGCAGCGCCCACAGGGGCTCTGGAAACACCATATATTTT; CDR3 protein: CASSAHRGSGNTIYF
D gene: NA; CDR3 length: 12; V gene: TRBV29-1; J gene: TRBJ1-1; clone size: once; CDR3 DNA: TGCAGCTGCCTACTATCGAACACTGAAGCTTTCTTT; CDR3 protein: CSCLLSNTEAFF
D gene: TRBD1; CDR3 length: 14; V gene: TRBV9; J gene: TRBJ2-7; clone size: NA; CDR3 DNA: TGTGCCAGCAGCGTAGGAGGGACAGATTACGAGCAGTACTTC; CDR3 protein: CASSVGGTDYEQYF
D gene: NA; CDR3 length: 11; V gene: TRBV20-1; J gene: TRBJ2-1; clone size: NA; CDR3 DNA: TGCAGTGCTAGATGGGACCTAGCGCCGTTCTTC; CDR3 protein: CSARWDLAPFF
D gene: TRBD1; CDR3 length: 15; V gene: TRBV6-5; J gene: TRBJ2-7; clone size: NA; CDR3 DNA: TGTGCCAGCCGCGGGACAGGGGGTAGGACTTACGAGCAGTACTTC; CDR3 protein: CASRGTGGRTYEQYF
D gene: NA; CDR3 length: 15; V gene: TRBV7-6; J gene: TRBJ2-5; clone size: NA; CDR3 DNA: TGTGCCAGCAGCCTCCAGGGCTTCCTCCAAGAGACCCAGTACTTC; CDR3 protein: CASSLQGFLQETQYF
D gene: NA; CDR3 length: 17; V gene: TRBV5-6; J gene: TRBJ1-6; clone size: NA; CDR3 DNA: TGTGCCAGCAGCCTTGGAGCCCTCGTTACATCCTATCCACCCCTCCACTTT; CDR3 protein: CASSLGALVTSYPPLHF
D gene: NA; CDR3 length: 18; V gene: TRBV14; J gene: TRBJ2-1; clone size: NA; CDR3 DNA: TGTGCCAGCAGCCTCACAAAAGGAGTCACGCCTACCTACAATGAGCAGTTCTTC; CDR3 protein: CASSLTKGVTPTYNEQFF
D gene: NA; CDR3 length: 15; V gene: TRBV7-9; J gene: TRBJ2-3; clone size: NA; CDR3 DNA: TGTGCCAGCAGCTTCATGGGACTGGAGACAGATACGCAGTATTTT; CDR3 protein: CASSFMGLETDTQYF
D gene: TRBD1; CDR3 length: 15; V gene: TRBV10-1; J gene: TRBJ2-2; clone size: NA; CDR3 DNA: TGCGCCAGCAGTGGAACAGGGGGCCGAACCGGGGAGCTGTTTTTT; CDR3 protein: CASSGTGGRTGELFF
D gene: TRBD1; CDR3 length: 17; V gene: TRBV18; J gene: TRBJ2-4; clone size: NA; CDR3 DNA: TGTGCCAGCTCACCACCGGGACAGGGGATAGCCAAAAACATTCAGTACTTC; CDR3 protein: CASSPPGQGIAKNIQYF
D gene: TRBD1; CDR3 length: 14; V gene: TRBV14; J gene: TRBJ1-2; clone size: few; CDR3 DNA: TGTGCCAGCAGCCGAGACAGGGTCATCTATGGCTACACCTTC; CDR3 protein: CASSRDRVIYGYTF
D gene: TRBD2; CDR3 length: 16; V gene: TRBV18; J gene: TRBJ2-7; clone size: NA; CDR3 DNA: TGTGCCAGCTCACCAGGCCCAGCGGGGCCCTCCTACGAGCAGTACTTC; CDR3 protein: CASSPGPAGPSYEQYF
D gene: NA; CDR3 length: 14; V gene: TRBV12-2; J gene: TRBJ1-5; clone size: NA; CDR3 DNA: TGTGCAAGTCGCCCGGACAGGGGTAATCAGCCCCAGCATTTT; CDR3 protein: CASRPDRGNQPQHF
D gene: NA; CDR3 length: 14; V gene: TRBV18; J gene: TRBJ1-5; clone size: NA; CDR3 DNA: TGTGCCAGCTCACCGACAGGTGGGCGGCAGCCCCAGCATTTT; CDR3 protein: CASSPTGGRQPQHF
D gene: NA; CDR3 length: 17; V gene: TRBV4-2; J gene: TRBJ2-7; clone size: NA; CDR3 DNA: TGTGCCAGCAGCCAAGTCCAAGACAGCGTGATCTCCTACGAGCAGTACTTC; CDR3 protein: CASSQVQDSVISYEQYF
D gene: TRBD1; CDR3 length: 15; V gene: TRBV29-1; J gene: TRBJ1-1; clone size: NA; CDR3 DNA: TGCAGCGCAAACTCCAGGGGGAAGTTGGACACTGAAGCTTTCTTT; CDR3 protein: CSANSRGKLDTEAFF
D gene: TRBD1; CDR3 length: 14; V gene: TRBV7-6; J gene: TRBJ1-2; clone size: NA; CDR3 DNA: TGTGCCAGCAGCTCTCTGGACAGGGGGTATGGCTACACCTTC; CDR3 protein: CASSSLDRGYGYTF
D gene: NA; CDR3 length: 13; V gene: TRBV7-9; J gene: TRBJ1-1; clone size: NA; CDR3 DNA: TGTGCCAGCACAAGGGCGGGGGGCACTGAAGCTTTCTTT; CDR3 protein: CASTRAGGTEAFF
D gene: NA; CDR3 length: 14; V gene: TRBV9; J gene: TRBJ1-1; clone size: once; CDR3 DNA: TGTGCCAGCAGCGTGACCGACATGAACACTGAAGCTTTCTTT; CDR3 protein: CASSVTDMNTEAFF
D gene: TRBD1; CDR3 length: 13; V gene: TRBV29-1; J gene: TRBJ2-7; clone size: NA; CDR3 DNA: TGCAGCGCGAGGGGTTCAGGGGGCTCCGAGCAGTACTTC; CDR3 protein: CSARGSGGSEQYF
D gene: TRBD1; CDR3 length: 13; V gene: TRBV20-1; J gene: TRBJ1-2; clone size: NA; CDR3 DNA: TGCAGTGCTGGTGGGGACAGGGTTTATGGCTACACCTTC; CDR3 protein: CSAGGDRVYGYTF
D gene: NA; CDR3 length: 15; V gene: TRBV7-8; J gene: TRBJ1-6; clone size: NA; CDR3 DNA: TGTGCCAGCAGCTTAGAGTACAGGGACAATTCACCCCTCCACTTT; CDR3 protein: CASSLEYRDNSPLHF
D gene: NA; CDR3 length: 15; V gene: TRBV28; J gene: TRBJ2-7; clone size: once; CDR3 DNA: TGTGCCAGCAGTCGTTATGGGCGGGGATCGGACGAGCAGTACTTC; CDR3 protein: CASSRYGRGSDEQYF
D gene: TRBD2; CDR3 length: 20; V gene: TRBV15; J gene: TRBJ2-1; clone size: NA; CDR3 DNA: TGTGCCACCAGCAGAGATGCGGGACTAGCGCTCCCGAGGCCCTACAATGAGCAGTTCTTC; CDR3 protein: CATSRDAGLALPRPYNEQFF
D gene: TRBD2; CDR3 length: 16; V gene: TRBV3-1/TRBV3-2; J gene: TRBJ2-7; clone size: few; CDR3 DNA: TGTGCCAGCAGCCCCCAGTCTAGCGGGAGACGAGTTGAGCAGTACTTC; CDR3 protein: CASSPQSSGRRVEQYF
D gene: NA; CDR3 length: 14; V gene: TRBV7-2; J gene: TRBJ1-1; clone size: NA; CDR3 DNA: TGTGCCAGCAGCTTAGGGTCGGTAAACACTGAAGCTTTCTTT; CDR3 protein: CASSLGSVNTEAFF
D gene: TRBD1; CDR3 length: 15; V gene: TRBV4-2; J gene: TRBJ1-1; clone size: NA; CDR3 DNA: TGTGCCAGCAGCTCTGCAGGGGGTTTGGACACTGAAGCTTTCTTT; CDR3 protein: CASSSAGGLDTEAFF
D gene: NA; CDR3 length: 14; V gene: TRBV28; J gene: TRBJ1-4; clone size: NA; CDR3 DNA: TGTGCCAGCAGCGGAGGGGCCGAGAATGAAAAACTGTTTTTT; CDR3 protein: CASSGGAENEKLFF
D gene: NA; CDR3 length: 13; V gene: TRBV27; J gene: TRBJ1-1; clone size: NA; CDR3 DNA: TGTGCCAGCAGACTGCCGGGGAACACTGAAGCTTTCTTT; CDR3 protein: CASRLPGNTEAFF
D gene: NA; CDR3 length: 12; V gene: TRBV9; J gene: TRBJ2-7; clone size: NA; CDR3 DNA: TGTGCCAGCAGCGTAGACCTCGGCGAGCAGTACTTC; CDR3 protein: CASSVDLGEQYF
D gene: TRBD1; CDR3 length: 15; V gene: TRBV18; J gene: TRBJ1-1; clone size: NA; CDR3 DNA: TGTGCCAGCTCTCCCGTCGGGACAGCAAACACTGAAGCTTTCTTT; CDR3 protein: CASSPVGTANTEAFF
D gene: TRBD1; CDR3 length: 11; V gene: TRBV20-1; J gene: TRBJ2-1; clone size: NA; CDR3 DNA: TGCAGTGCCCACCATAGGGGGCCGCAGTTCTTC; CDR3 protein: CSAHHRGPQFF
D gene: TRBD1; CDR3 length: 15; V gene: TRBV11-1; J gene: TRBJ2-5; clone size: NA; CDR3 DNA: TGTGCCAGCAGCTCACGGACAGGGATAGAAGAGACCCAGTACTTC; CDR3 protein: CASSSRTGIEETQYF
D gene: NA; CDR3 length: 14; V gene: TRBV4-3; J gene: TRBJ1-4; clone size: NA; CDR3 DNA: TGCGCCAGCAGCCGAGGGAGGGGTAATGAAAAACTGTTTTTT; CDR3 protein: CASSRGRGNEKLFF
D gene: NA; CDR3 length: 15; V gene: TRBV4-3; J gene: TRBJ2-7; clone size: NA; CDR3 DNA: TGCGCCAGCAGCCAAGAATCTCAGGAACGTTACGAGCAGTACTTC; CDR3 protein: CASSQESQERYEQYF